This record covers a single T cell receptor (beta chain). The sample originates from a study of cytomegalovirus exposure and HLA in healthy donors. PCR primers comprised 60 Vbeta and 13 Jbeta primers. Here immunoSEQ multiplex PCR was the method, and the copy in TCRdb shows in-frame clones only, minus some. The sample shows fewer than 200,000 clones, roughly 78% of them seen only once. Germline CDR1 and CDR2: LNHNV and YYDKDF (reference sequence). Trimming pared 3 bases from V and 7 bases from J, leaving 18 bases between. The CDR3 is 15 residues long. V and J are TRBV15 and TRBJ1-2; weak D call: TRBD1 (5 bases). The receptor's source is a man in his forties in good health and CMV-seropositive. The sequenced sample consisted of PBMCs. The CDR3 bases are TGTGCCACCAGCAGGGACCGGGGTGGGGGAGGTGGCTACACCTTC. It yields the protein CATSRDRGGGGGYTF.